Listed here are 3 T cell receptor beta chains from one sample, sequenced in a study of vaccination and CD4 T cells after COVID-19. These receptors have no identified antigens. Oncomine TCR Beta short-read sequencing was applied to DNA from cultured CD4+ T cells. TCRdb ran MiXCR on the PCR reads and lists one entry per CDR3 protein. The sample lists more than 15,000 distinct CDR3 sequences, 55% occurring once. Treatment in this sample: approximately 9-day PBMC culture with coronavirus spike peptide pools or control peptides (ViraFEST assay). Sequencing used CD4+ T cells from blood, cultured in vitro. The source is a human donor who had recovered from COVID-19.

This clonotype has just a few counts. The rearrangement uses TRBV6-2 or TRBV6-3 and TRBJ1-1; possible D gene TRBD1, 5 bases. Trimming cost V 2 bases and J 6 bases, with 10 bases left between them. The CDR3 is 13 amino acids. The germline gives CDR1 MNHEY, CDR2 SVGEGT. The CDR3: CASSYRGESEAFF. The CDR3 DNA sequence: TGTGCCAGCAGTTACAGGGGTGAATCTGAAGCTTTCTTT.

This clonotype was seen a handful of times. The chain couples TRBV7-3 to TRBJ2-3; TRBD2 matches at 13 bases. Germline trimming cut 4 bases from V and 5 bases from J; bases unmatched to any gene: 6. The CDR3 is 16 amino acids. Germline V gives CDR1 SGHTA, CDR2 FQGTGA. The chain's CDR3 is CASSSGLAGVVDTQYF. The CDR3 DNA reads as TGTGCCAGCAGCTCCGGACTAGCGGGAGTAGTAGATACGCAGTATTTT.

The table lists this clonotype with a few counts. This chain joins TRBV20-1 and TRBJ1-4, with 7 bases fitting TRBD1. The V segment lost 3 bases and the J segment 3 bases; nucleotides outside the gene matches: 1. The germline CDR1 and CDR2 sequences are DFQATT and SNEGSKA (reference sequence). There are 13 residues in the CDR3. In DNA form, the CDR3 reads TGCAGTGCTAGGGGGACAGCTAATGAAAAACTGTTTTTT. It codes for CSARGTANEKLFF.